Below, one TCR beta chain is given with its context. The antigen remains undetermined. At one of its ends the junction is not consistent with the germline gene, which may arise from a read error. This specimen comes from a study of T-cell memory formation after mild COVID-19. Notes on the study in general: Detection of some responders pre-infection suggested pre-existing cross-reactive memory T cells participated.

The CDR3 totals 13 residues. Looked up from germline, CDR1 is MGHDK and CDR2 is SYGVNS. TCRdb reanalysed the 5' RACE reads using MiXCR and keeps one entry per CDR3 protein. The sample records 360,000 or so distinct CDR3 sequences, 25% to 30% being singletons. This TCR was sampled from an adult woman who had mild COVID-19 (a few samples of this study predate the infection). Cell type and time point are not known. Sequencing was done on a sample of PBMCs or a T cell subset sorted from them (not recorded which). The genes are TRBV25-1 and TRBJ2-7, with TRBD2 matching 7 bases. CDR3 sequence: CAGSGDYTDEQYF. CDR3 DNA: TGTGCCGGCAGTGGGGACTATACCGACGAGCAGTACTTC.